The 10 T cell receptor beta chains given below trace back to one sample, sequenced in a study of beta chain features in type 1 diabetes (dated by TCRdb to 2017 to 2018). What the authors observed across the whole study: In all four CD4+ subsets, TCRB CDR3 length was moderately but significantly shorter in type 1 diabetes patients.

Libraries were built with the immunoSEQ multiplex PCR assay. All of the isolated RNA was reverse transcribed with the High Capacity cDNA Reverse Transcription Kit, so expressed TCRB transcripts were sequenced. Here the immuneACCESS table is served through TCRdb, limited to in-frame sequences with V and J called. Missing clones are a known gap in these copies; in checked studies unresolved V genes cover under half, and the rest lacks a known reason. The sample table contains more than 250,000 clones; only one count was recorded for 20% of them. Together, the top ten hold 0.028% of the sample. Their antigens remain unidentified. Sequencing was done on a sample of naive CD4+ T cells from blood. The cell subset or site label of this sample denotes: true naive CD4+ T cells. The receptors were sampled from a woman aged 40 to 49 with type 1 diabetes.

The V gene is TRBV19, the J gene TRBJ1-5; D is perhaps TRBD1 (6 bases). The germline CDR1 and CDR2 sequences are LNHDA and SQIVND (reference sequence). The CDR3 is made up of 12 amino acids. V gave up 7 bases and J gave up 7 bases, with 11 bases separating them. The DNA for the CDR3 is TGTGCCAGTAACAGGGAGCGACAGCCCCAGCATTTT. Protein: CASNRERQPQHF.

The chain couples TRBV28 to TRBJ2-7; 8 bases are shared with TRBD1. The V gene end was trimmed by 3 bases and the J gene end by 5 bases; junction bases not matched to a gene: 6. Germline V CDR1 and CDR2: MDHEN, SYDVKM. The CDR3 extends over 14 amino acids. CDR3 amino acids: CASSFSGQAHEQYF. DNA for the CDR3: TGTGCCAGCAGTTTCTCGGGACAGGCCCACGAGCAGTACTTC.

This clone was recorded a few times. The V gene is TRBV11-3, the J gene TRBJ2-5, with 11 positions matching TRBD1. The CDR3 has 16 residues. After removal of 6 bases from V and 2 bases from J, the junction contained 8 bases not matched to a gene. The germline V gene encodes CDR1 SGHNT and CDR2 YENEEA. For the CDR3, the DNA is TGTGCCAGCAGTTTCAGCCGGGACAGGGGGCAAGAGACCCAGTACTTC. Amino acid sequence: CASSFSRDRGQETQYF.

The V and J genes are TRBV29-1 and TRBJ2-1, with a weak D call TRBD2 (5 bases). Trimming pared 5 bases from V and 4 bases from J, leaving 9 bases between. The length of the CDR3 is 12 residues. The V gene's germline CDR1 is SQVTM and CDR2 ANQGSEA. The CDR3 loop is CSVPRGYNEQFF. The CDR3 DNA reads as TGCAGCGTTCCACGGGGTTACAATGAGCAGTTCTTC.

The chain couples TRBV18 to TRBJ2-1; 7 nucleotides line up with TRBD1. The CDR3 extends over 13 amino acids. CDR1 is KGHSH, CDR2 LQKENI, per germline. Trimming cost V 6 bases and J 5 bases; bases outside gene matches: 4. This CDR3 is CASSSQGNNEQFF. The CDR3 DNA reads TGTGCCAGCTCCTCACAGGGGAACAATGAGCAGTTCTTC.

This clone was detected a few times. The V call is TRBV5-1, the J call TRBJ2-2, with D unresolved. Germline values: CDR1 SGHRS, CDR2 YFSETQ. The CDR3 totals 12 residues. The V gene lost 4 bases and the J gene lost 7 bases, with 8 bases spanning the gap. The CDR3 DNA sequence: TGCGCCAGCAGCGACTTAGGCGGGGAGCTGTTTTTT. It translates to CASSDLGGELFF.

This clone was counted between two and nine times. The chain is built from TRBV18 and TRBJ1-2; TRBD1 might be the D (6 bases). Germline V gene sequence: CDR1 KGHSH, CDR2 LQKENI. The CDR3 sequence is 17 residues long. V lost 1 base and J 0 bases, leaving 15 bases between the germline ends. CDR3 amino acids: CASSPRSGGRANYGYTF. The CDR3 nucleotides read TGTGCCAGCTCACCACGTTCCGGGGGGCGAGCTAACTATGGCTACACCTTC.

This clone was counted only a few times. The chain uses TRBV11-1 and TRBJ2-7, with a tentative D call TRBD1 (6 bases). V was clipped by 4 bases and J by 0 bases, with 10 bases between them. The CDR3 runs to 14 residues. CDR1 and CDR2 (germline): SGHAT, FQDESV (reference sequence). CDR3 sequence: CASSSGTPSYEQYF. For the CDR3, the DNA is TGTGCCAGCAGCTCCGGGACACCCTCCTACGAGCAGTACTTC.

This rearrangement joins TRBV27 to TRBJ1-6; TRBD1 aligns across 7 bases. This CDR3 has 14 residues. In germline, CDR1 is MNHEY, CDR2 SMNVEV (reference sequence). V lost 2 bases to trimming and J lost 6 bases; unmatched junction nucleotides: 1. CDR3 in DNA: TGTGCCAGCAGTTTACAGGGGGTTAATTCACCCCTCCACTTT. It specifies CASSLQGVNSPLHF.

The chain joins TRBV7-3 to TRBJ2-3, with 11 bases lining up with TRBD2. Trimming at V came to 9 bases and at J to 4 bases, leaving 3 bases not matched to a gene. Germline-derived CDR1 and CDR2 are SGHTA and FQGTGA. This CDR3 is built from 13 residues. The CDR3 region has the DNA TGTGCCAGTAGCGGGGGGGTGCCAGATACGCAGTATTTT. This codes for CASSGGVPDTQYF.